Described below is a single T cell receptor beta chain sequence and its context. This entry is derived from a study of beta chain features in type 1 diabetes. Between the trimmed V and J ends, which lost 5 bases and 2 bases, there was a span of 16 bases. The CDR3 is made up of 15 amino acids. Germline assignment: CDR1 SGHTA and CDR2 FQGNSA. Isolated RNA was reverse transcribed in full, so expressed TCRB transcripts were sequenced. Here immunoSEQ multiplex PCR was the method, and the copy in TCRdb shows in-frame clones only, minus some. The sample contains around 340,000 clones, roughly 8% of which appear only once.

The receptor comes from a woman younger than 35 in good health. The chain joins TRBV7-2 to TRBJ2-7; TRBD1 or TRBD2 may be the D gene (6 bases each). The material sequenced was central memory CD4+ T cells from blood. CDR3 residues: CASSPVRGPPYEQYF. The CDR3 bases are TGTGCCAGCAGCCCTGTTCGGGGGCCACCCTACGAGCAGTACTTC.